The 29 T cell receptor beta chains presented below share a single source sample, sequenced in a study of cytomegalovirus exposure and HLA in healthy donors. Amplification used 60 Vbeta primers and 13 Jbeta primers. Repertoires were generated with immunoSEQ multiplex PCR, while TCRdb's copy carries only in-frame clones and drops some. The repertoire includes some 180,000 clones, around 80% of them detected once, and around 1.5% sits in the top ten. The sample consisted of PBMCs. The source is a man aged 18 to 29 in good health and CMV-seronegative.

As for this clone: A read error may produce the germline difference seen at one junction end. The chain is built from TRBV7-9 and TRBJ2-7, with 10 bases fitting TRBD2. The V gene's germline CDR1 is SEHNR and CDR2 FQNEAQ (reference sequence). The CDR3 is 16 residues long. The CDR3 protein is CSSSFEVAGGSYEQYF. In DNA form, the CDR3 reads TGTTCCAGCAGCTTTGAAGTAGCGGGAGGCTCCTACGAGCAGTACTTC. The full variable domain, rest sourced from reference TRBV7-9 and TRBJ2-7, is DTGVSQNPRHKITKRGQNVTFRCDPISEHNRLYWYRQTLGQGPEFLTYFQNEAQLEKSRLLSDRFSAERPKGSFSTLEIQRTEQGDSAMYLCSSSFEVAGGSYEQYFGPGTRLTVT.

V and J are TRBV7-9 and TRBJ1-1; TRBD1 agrees at 7 bases. The CDR3 loop spans 14 amino acids. CDR1 is SEHNR, CDR2 FQNEAQ, per germline (reference sequence). The junction had 6 bases not matched to a gene; V was cut back by 5 bases and J by 3 bases. CDR3 loop: CASSRGRGDTEAFF. Written as DNA, the CDR3 is TGTGCCAGCAGCAGGGGGCGAGGTGACACTGAAGCTTTCTTT.

This clone was recorded once. V is TRBV19 and J is TRBJ1-2; 7 bases agree with TRBD1. Germline loops: CDR1 LNHDA, CDR2 SQIVND (reference sequence). This CDR3 region has 18 residues. V was clipped by 7 bases and J by 1 base; unmatched bases: 18. The CDR3 is CASNRMGTESDFNYGYTF. The CDR3 DNA follows: TGTGCCAGTAATAGAATGGGGACAGAGAGCGACTTTAACTATGGCTACACCTTC. Filled out from reference TRBV19 and TRBJ1-2, the complete variable domain reads DGGITQSPKYLFRKEGQNVTLSCEQNLNHDAMYWYRQDPGQGLRLIYYSQIVNDFQKGDIAEGYSVSREKKESFPLTVTSAQKNPTAFYLCASNRMGTESDFNYGYTFGSGTRLTVV.

The rearrangement links TRBV25-1 to TRBJ1-5; 9 nucleotides agree with TRBD1. V lost 2 bases, J lost 6 bases, and 2 bases stayed unmatched. The CDR3 consists of 14 residues. The V gene's germline CDR1 is MGHDK and CDR2 SYGVNS. CDR3 coding DNA: TGTGCCAGCAGTGAAGGGACAGGGACTCAGCCCCAGCATTTT. This codes for CASSEGTGTQPQHF.

The gene calls are TRBV4-3 and TRBJ2-1; 7 nucleotides agree with TRBD2. Germline V gene sequence: CDR1 LGHNA, CDR2 YSLEER. This CDR3 has 15 amino acids. After removal of 1 base from V and 7 bases from J, the junction contained 7 bases not matched to a gene. The CDR3 loop is CASSQVGGGLNEQFF. The DNA of the CDR3 is TGCGCCAGCAGCCAAGTCGGGGGAGGGCTTAATGAGCAGTTCTTC.

V and J are TRBV30 and TRBJ1-2; tentative D call: TRBD1 (5 bases). Trimming took off 0 bases at V and 8 bases at J, with 16 bases between the two ends. The CDR3 has 14 residues. Germline V lookup: CDR1 GTSNPN, CDR2 SVGIG (reference sequence). The CDR3 DNA reads as TGTGCCTGGAGTGTATCCGCGGGGGTTTCCGGCTACACCTTC. Translating gives CAWSVSAGVSGYTF. The full variable domain, with the rest looked up from reference TRBV30 and TRBJ1-2, is SQTIHQWPATLVQPVGSPLSLECTVEGTSNPNLYWYRQAAGRGLQLLFYSVGIGQISSEVPQNLSASRPQDRQFILSSKKLLLSDSGFYLCAWSVSAGVSGYTFGSGTRLTVV.

V is TRBV30 and J is TRBJ1-2; 8 nucleotides align to TRBD1. The CDR3 extends over 14 amino acids. V lost 4 bases to trimming and J lost 8 bases; unmatched junction nucleotides: 12. Germline V gene sequence: CDR1 GTSNPN, CDR2 SVGIG (reference sequence). The CDR3 DNA sequence: TGTGCCTGGAAACAATCGGGACAGGTTAAAGGCTACACCTTC. Translation gives CAWKQSGQVKGYTF.

This rearrangement joins TRBV6-5 to TRBJ1-2; a weak D match, TRBD1 (5 bases). CDR3 length equals 14 residues. Trimming took off 4 bases at V and 4 bases at J, with 13 bases between the two ends. Germline CDR1 reads MNHEY; CDR2 reads SVGAGI. In DNA form, the CDR3 reads TGTGCCAGCAGTTCCGGGGGTCCAGGCTATGGCTACACCTTC. Protein sequence: CASSSGGPGYGYTF.

The rearrangement uses TRBV11-3 and TRBJ2-3, with TRBD2 identical over 10 bases. Germline V lookup: CDR1 SGHNT, CDR2 YENEEA. The J segment lost 3 bases and the V segment lost 5 bases, leaving 8 bases of the junction unmatched. The CDR3 runs to 16 residues. Here the CDR3 DNA reads TGTGCCAGCAGCCCGGACGCTAGCGGGGGAACAGATACGCAGTATTTT. It specifies CASSPDASGGTDTQYF.

To note about this clone: Other DNA sequences in the same sample also yield this CDR3. This chain uses TRBV6-5 with TRBJ1-1; D might be TRBD1 (6 bases). The V end was cut by 1 base, the J end by 1 base, with 7 bases between. The CDR3 length is 14 residues. The germline gives CDR1 MNHEY, CDR2 SVGAGI. As DNA, the CDR3 is TGTGCCAGCAGTTACTTACAGGGGAACACTGAAGCTTTCTTT. It yields the protein CASSYLQGNTEAFF.

The chain is built from TRBV5-4 and TRBJ1-2; a possible D gene is TRBD1 (6 bases). Trimming shortened V by 4 bases and J by 2 bases, and 12 bases separated the two germline ends. Germline CDR1 and CDR2: SGHNT and YYREEE (reference sequence). The CDR3 sequence is 14 residues long. DNA for the CDR3: TGTGCCAGCAGCCTAAGGACAGCCAACTATGGCTACACCTTC. Protein: CASSLRTANYGYTF.

The chain uses TRBV11-3 and TRBJ1-2, with 7 bases aligning to TRBD1. The V and J ends lost 5 bases and 8 bases, in that order; junction bases with no gene match: 8. This CDR3 region has 13 residues. Germline V lookup: CDR1 SGHNT, CDR2 YENEEA. The CDR3 coding sequence is TGTGCCAGCAGCATCGGACAGGTGGGGGGCTACACCTTC. Translation: CASSIGQVGGYTF.

The chain couples TRBV6-1 to TRBJ1-5; a possible D gene is TRBD1 (5 bases). Germline V lookup: CDR1 MNHNS, CDR2 SASEGT. V was cut by 5 bases and J by 9 bases, with 20 bases left in between. The CDR3 is made up of 15 amino acids. The CDR3 here is CASSPPGQGVRPQHF. CDR3 sequence (DNA): TGTGCCAGCAGTCCACCAGGACAAGGGGTCCGGCCCCAGCATTTT.

This chain uses TRBV9 with TRBJ1-2; possible D gene TRBD1, 5 bases. V lost 0 bases to trimming and J lost 4 bases, with 7 bases between them. Germline V gene lookup returns CDR1 SGDLS and CDR2 YYNGEE. CDR3 length: 13 residues. The CDR3 region is CASSVGGAYGYTF. The CDR3 bases are TGTGCCAGCAGCGTAGGCGGGGCCTATGGCTACACCTTC.

The chain links TRBV29-1 to TRBJ1-3; weak D call: TRBD1 (6 bases). This CDR3 region has 12 residues. Germline V gene lookup returns CDR1 SQVTM and CDR2 ANQGSEA. V was clipped by 5 bases and J by 11 bases, with 16 bases between them. The chain's CDR3 is CSVQLTGSPIYF. In DNA form, the CDR3 reads TGCAGCGTTCAACTAACAGGGAGTCCCATATATTTT.

V and J are TRBV11-2 and TRBJ1-1; maybe TRBD1 (6 bases). The CDR3 length is 12 residues. Germline assignment: CDR1 SGHAT and CDR2 FQNNGV. With 7 bases removed from V and 7 bases from J, the gap between germline ends came to 13 bases. CDR3 loop: CASTLRGGEAFF. The CDR3 DNA reads as TGTGCCAGCACCCTAAGGGGGGGTGAAGCTTTCTTT. Using reference TRBV11-2 and TRBJ1-1 for the parts outside the CDR3, the full variable domain is EAGVAQSPRYKIIEKRQSVAFWCNPISGHATLYWYQQILGQGPKLLIQFQNNGVVDDSQLPKDRFSAERLKGVDSTLKIQPAKLEDSAVYLCASTLRGGEAFFGQGTRLTVV.

The chain carries TRBV4-2 and TRBJ2-1, with 8 positions matching TRBD2. V lost 8 bases to trimming and J lost 4 bases; unmatched junction nucleotides: 10. CDR3 length equals 15 residues. Germline V lookup: CDR1 LGHNA, CDR2 YNFKEQ. This chain's CDR3 is CASGPGGAGYNEQFF. DNA of the CDR3: TGTGCCAGCGGACCGGGGGGGGCGGGTTACAATGAGCAGTTCTTC.

The chain uses TRBV7-9 and TRBJ2-3; possible D gene TRBD2, 6 bases. The CDR3 spans 12 residues. V lost 8 bases to trimming and J lost 0 bases, with 6 bases between them. The germline CDR1 and CDR2 sequences are SEHNR and FQNEAQ (reference sequence). CDR3: CASGTSTDTQYF. CDR3 DNA sequence: TGTGCCAGCGGGACTAGCACAGATACGCAGTATTTT.

This chain joins TRBV5-1 and TRBJ2-1, with 11 positions matching TRBD2. Losses at the gene ends were 3 bases for V and 7 bases for J; bases not matched to a gene: 6. Germline assignment: CDR1 SGHRS and CDR2 YFSETQ. The CDR3 is 15 residues long. The chain's CDR3 is CASSYTSGSLNEQFF. The CDR3 DNA is TGCGCCAGCAGCTATACTAGCGGGAGTTTGAATGAGCAGTTCTTC.

The chain links TRBV6-6 to TRBJ1-1; a possible D gene is TRBD1 (5 bases). Between the trimmed V and J ends, which lost 2 bases and 0 bases, there was a span of 13 bases. Germline CDR1 MNHNY, CDR2 SVGAGI (reference sequence). The CDR3 sequence is 16 residues long. CDR3 residues: CASSYGHTYMNTEAFF. CDR3 sequence (DNA): TGTGCCAGCAGTTACGGACATACTTACATGAACACTGAAGCTTTCTTT.

The rearrangement links TRBV18 to TRBJ1-2; D might be TRBD1 (5 bases). Germline CDR1 reads KGHSH; CDR2 reads LQKENI. With 0 bases removed from V and 8 bases from J, the gap between germline ends came to 10 bases. The CDR3 length is 13 residues. CDR3 in DNA: TGTGCCAGCTCACCACCCCACAGGAAGGGCTACACCTTC. Translating it yields CASSPPHRKGYTF.

For the CDR3, the DNA is TGTGCCACCCAAGCGGGGACCGGGGAGCTGTTTTTT. It translates to CATQAGTGELFF. The gene calls are TRBV11-3 and TRBJ2-2, with 7 bases identical to TRBD2. Germline values: CDR1 SGHNT, CDR2 YENEEA. The CDR3 covers 12 residues. With V trimmed by 10 bases and J by 5 bases, 4 bases remained unmatched.

J is TRBJ2-1 and V is TRBV7-3, with a possible D match to TRBD2 (6 bases). This CDR3 region has 15 residues. Germline CDR1 SGHTA, CDR2 FQGTGA. V lost 1 base and J lost 0, with 7 bases in between. The DNA for the CDR3 is TGTGCCAGCAGCTTAAGGGGGGACTCCTACAATGAGCAGTTCTTC. Translated, it gives CASSLRGDSYNEQFF.

The CDR3 DNA reads TGCGCCAGCAGCTTTTATCGAGTGAACACTGAAGCTTTCTTT. The encoded protein is CASSFYRVNTEAFF. The chain has TRBV5-1 and TRBJ1-1, with D unclear. V lost 2 bases and J lost 0, with 8 bases in between. The CDR3 covers 14 residues. The germline gives CDR1 SGHRS, CDR2 YFSETQ.

This chain connects TRBV7-3 to TRBJ2-2, with D possibly being TRBD2 (5 bases). This CDR3 region has 14 residues. CDR1 is SGHTA, CDR2 FQGTGA, per germline. V shed 4 bases and J shed 4 bases, with 10 bases lying between them. The CDR3, as DNA: TGTGCCAGCAGCTCAGCGGTTGGCACCGGGGAGCTGTTTTTT. This gives the protein CASSSAVGTGELFF.

This clone was seen a handful of times. This chain links TRBV25-1 with TRBJ1-1, with a possible D match to TRBD1 (5 bases). The CDR3 consists of 14 residues. Trimming took 1 base from V and 10 from J, leaving 16 bases between them. The V gene's germline CDR1 is MGHDK and CDR2 SYGVNS. The CDR3 nucleotides are TGTGCCAGCAGTGAATCTGGGTACACTCAGGGAGCTTTCTTT. It translates to CASSESGYTQGAFF.

The J gene is TRBJ1-1, the V gene TRBV5-1; possibly TRBD1 for D (6 bases). Germline CDR1 SGHRS, CDR2 YFSETQ. The V and J ends lost 7 bases and 4 bases respectively, with 14 bases between them. The CDR3 is 13 amino acids. Here the CDR3 reads CASSRGAGTEAFF. DNA for the CDR3: TGCGCCAGCTCGCGGGGGGCTGGCACTGAAGCTTTCTTT.

J is TRBJ2-5 and V is TRBV2, with a weak D call TRBD2 (5 bases). Germline CDR1 SNHLY, CDR2 FYNNEI. This CDR3 has 15 residues. Trimming pared 7 bases from V and 4 bases from J, leaving 19 bases between. CDR3 nucleotide sequence: TGTGCCAGCACGATACAACAGCGGATTTCAGAGACCCAGTACTTC. Protein product: CASTIQQRISETQYF.

The V gene is TRBV5-1, the J gene TRBJ2-7, with TRBD1 as a possible D gene (6 bases). This CDR3 contains 15 residues. With 0 bases removed from V and 0 bases from J, the gap between germline ends came to 10 bases. Germline V CDR1 and CDR2: SGHRS, YFSETQ. DNA for the CDR3: TGCGCCAGCAGCTTGGCGGACAGAATCTCCTACGAGCAGTACTTC. Protein sequence: CASSLADRISYEQYF.